This TCR beta chain comes out of a study of blood T cells in healthy people across ages. Study information: Template switching picked up about one barcoded beta molecule for each two T cells. General study results and limits: Per million T cells, the diversity of TCR beta decreased roughly linearly as age advanced. Diversity estimates from one million T cells were considered underestimates. Samples with more naive T cells showed higher observed beta diversity.

Germline lookup yields CDR1 SEHNR and CDR2 FQNEAQ (reference sequence). J lost 4 bases, V lost 5 bases, and 10 bases had no gene match. The CDR3 loop spans 16 amino acids. Note on this clonotype: The antigen remains undetermined.

Through a sample-barcoded 5' primer and a J-beta primer mix, a second PCR was run for roughly 6 to 11 cycles. TCRdb fed the 5' RACE reads into MiXCR, producing one record per CDR3 protein. The table includes about 1.1 million distinct CDR3 sequences, roughly two fifths detected once. Sequenced sample: blood. The chain links TRBV7-9 to TRBJ2-4, with 8 bases identical to TRBD1. The clonotype originates from a man younger than 35 in good health. The chain's CDR3 is CASSPSTGAKKNIQYF. The CDR3 nucleotides read TGTGCCAGCAGCCCCTCGACAGGGGCTAAGAAAAACATTCAGTACTTC.